A single sample is the source of the 5 T cell receptor beta chains below, sequenced in a study of blood T cell repertoires in COVID-19. Profiled with immunoSEQ multiplex PCR; TCRdb holds only in-frame clones, not every one. The profile shows 190,000 or so clones, around 82% of them singletons. The sample consisted of peripheral blood. Receptors were obtained from a man aged 50-59 years with active or convalescent COVID-19.

The chain uses TRBV6-6 and TRBJ1-2, with D possibly matching TRBD1 (6 bases). There are 13 residues in the CDR3. The germline gives CDR1 MNHNY, CDR2 SVGAGI (reference sequence). V lost 3 bases and J lost 6, with 11 bases in between. CDR3 in amino acids: CASSYSEGDGYTF. The DNA for the CDR3 is TGTGCCAGCAGTTATAGTGAGGGGGATGGCTACACCTTC.

The V call is TRBV11-3, the J call TRBJ2-1; 8 positions match TRBD1. CDR1 is SGHNT and CDR2 is YENEEA in the germline V gene. The length of the CDR3 is 15 residues. The V segment lost 4 bases and the J segment 7 bases; nucleotides outside the gene matches: 9. As DNA, the CDR3 is TGTGCCAGCAGCTCCCTCGGACAGGGCTGGAATGAGCAGTTCTTC. Translation: CASSSLGQGWNEQFF.

This chain uses TRBV6-5 with TRBJ1-3, with D maybe TRBD1 (6 bases). V lost 2 bases and J 6 bases, leaving 14 bases between the germline ends. The CDR3 runs 15 residues. The V gene's germline CDR1 is MNHEY and CDR2 SVGAGI. The CDR3 bases are TGTGCCAGCAGTTACGCAAGGGGGGGGGCAAACACCATATATTTT. Translation: CASSYARGGANTIYF.

The rearrangement links TRBV4-1 to TRBJ2-3; 11 bases are a match to TRBD2. J gave up 2 bases and V 1 base, and 2 bases lay outside the gene matches. CDR3 length: 16 residues. In germline, CDR1 is MGHRA, CDR2 YSYEKL. The CDR3 spells CASSQASGGTTDTQYF. CDR3 DNA: TGCGCCAGCAGCCAAGCTAGCGGGGGGACCACAGATACGCAGTATTTT.

The chain employs TRBV4-1 and TRBJ1-5, with D unresolved. Germline CDR1 and CDR2: MGHRA and YSYEKL. The CDR3 is 15 amino acids. V was pared by 2 bases and J by 2 bases, with 10 bases between. Here the CDR3 DNA reads TGCGCCAGCAGCCAATGGGTTCTAGGCAATCAGCCCCAGCATTTT. Translating it yields CASSQWVLGNQPQHF.